Each of the 22 T cell receptor beta chains below was sequenced from the same sample in a study of T cells after yellow fever vaccination. TCRdb independently ran MiXCR on the 5' RACE reads; one entry per CDR3 protein. The repertoire consists of roughly 250,000 distinct CDR3 sequences, with 10% to 15% occurring once and the leading ten covering around 0.55%. The sample consisted of CD4+ T cells sorted from PBMCs, taken 45 days after the yellow fever booster vaccination. The receptors originated from a man aged 25 to 40 who received the YFV17D yellow fever vaccine.

The chain combines TRBV7-3 with TRBJ2-3; a weak D match, TRBD2 (5 bases). In germline, CDR1 is SGHTA, CDR2 FQGTGA. V shed 4 bases and J shed 1 base, with 12 bases lying between them. The CDR3 is made up of 15 amino acids. CDR3 bases: TGTGCCAGCAGCTCCCCAAAAGCGGGCACAGATACGCAGTATTTT. Protein product: CASSSPKAGTDTQYF.

This chain links TRBV6-1 with TRBJ1-1; TRBD1 agrees at 8 bases. This CDR3 comprises 15 residues. CDR1 is MNHNS, CDR2 SASEGT, per germline. V gave up 4 bases and J gave up 1 base; unmatched junction bases: 5. CDR3 nucleotide sequence: TGTGCCAGCAGTGCCCAGGGGGCTAGGAACACTGAAGCTTTCTTT. The encoded protein is CASSAQGARNTEAFF.

The chain carries TRBV7-9 and TRBJ2-7; 8 positions agree with TRBD2. V shed 3 bases and J 6 bases; nucleotides not matched to a gene: 4. The germline V gene encodes CDR1 SEHNR and CDR2 FQNEAQ (reference sequence). CDR3 length equals 13 residues. The chain's CDR3 is CASSLAGGAEQYF. The CDR3 coding sequence is TGTGCCAGCAGCTTGGCGGGAGGTGCCGAGCAGTACTTC.

This clonotype has only a few counts. The chain recombines TRBV12-3 or TRBV12-4 with TRBJ1-6; D might be TRBD1 (6 bases). The length of the CDR3 is 14 residues. With 7 bases removed from V and 7 bases from J, the gap between germline ends came to 14 bases. The CDR3 region has the DNA TGTGCCAGCACCCCGACAGGACTAAATTCACCCCTCCACTTT. Its translation: CASTPTGLNSPLHF.

The rearrangement joins TRBV5-6 to TRBJ2-5; 7 nucleotides line up with TRBD2. CDR3 length: 15 amino acids. The germline V gene has CDR1 SGHDT and CDR2 YYEEEE. Trimming removed 2 bases from V and 5 bases from J; junction bases left unmatched: 9. In nucleotides, the CDR3 is TGTGCCAGCAGCTTCGACGTGGGAGGGGTTGAGACCCAGTACTTC. Residues: CASSFDVGGVETQYF.

The V gene is TRBV11-2, the J gene TRBJ2-1; 12 bases are shared with TRBD2. Germline V gene data show CDR1 as SGHAT and CDR2 as FQNNGV. This CDR3 has 18 amino acids. V lost 3 bases and J lost 0; bases outside the gene matches: 6. The CDR3 DNA sequence: TGTGCCAGCAGCTTTTGGCTAGCGGGGGGGGGCTCCTACAATGAGCAGTTCTTC. Protein sequence: CASSFWLAGGGSYNEQFF. Using reference TRBV11-2 and TRBJ2-1 for the parts outside the CDR3, the full variable domain is EAGVAQSPRYKIIEKRQSVAFWCNPISGHATLYWYQQILGQGPKLLIQFQNNGVVDDSQLPKDRFSAERLKGVDSTLKIQPAKLEDSAVYLCASSFWLAGGGSYNEQFFGPGTRLTVL.

V usage is TRBV7-2 and J usage is TRBJ2-7, with TRBD2 as a possible D gene (5 bases). This CDR3 comprises 13 residues. With 5 bases removed from V and 3 bases from J, the gap between germline ends came to 11 bases. Per the germline V gene, CDR1 is SGHTA and CDR2 is FQGNSA. The CDR3 loop is CASSRRADYEQYF. CDR3 DNA sequence: TGTGCCAGCAGCCGCCGAGCGGACTACGAGCAGTACTTC.

This clonotype has a count of ten or more. The chain combines TRBV20-1 with TRBJ2-7; 14 bases are a match to TRBD2. Trimming took 6 bases from V and 5 from J; bases not matched to a gene: 15. The CDR3 runs to 17 residues. The germline V gene encodes CDR1 DFQATT and CDR2 SNEGSKA (reference sequence). The CDR3 DNA reads as TGCAGTGCCCAGGGGACTAGCGGGAGTCTAACTGGGGACGAGCAGTACTTC. Protein product: CSAQGTSGSLTGDEQYF.

The sample holds a few counts of this clonotype. The genes are TRBV11-1 and TRBJ2-2, with D possibly being TRBD2 (5 bases). The germline CDR1 and CDR2 sequences are SGHAT and FQDESV (reference sequence). The CDR3 extends over 18 amino acids. Trimming shortened V by 10 bases and J by 5 bases, and 29 bases separated the two germline ends. The CDR3 reads CANAHPRGGLSGTGELFF. The CDR3 coding sequence is TGTGCCAACGCCCACCCGCGAGGCGGGCTTTCGGGGACCGGGGAGCTGTTTTTT.

A note on this clonotype: Given the absence of the conserved phenylalanine or tryptophan at the CDR3 end, a read error is likely. The J gene is TRBJ2-1, the V gene TRBV7-9; 7 bases align to TRBD2. V trimming: 8 bases; J trimming: 4 bases; junction bases outside the gene matches: 5. CDR3 length equals 13 residues. CDR1 and CDR2 from the germline V gene are SEHNR and FQNEAQ (reference sequence). CDR3 region: CASGRGRYNEQFY. The CDR3 region has the DNA TGTGCCAGCGGGAGGGGCCGGTACAATGAGCAGTTCTAC.

In its sample, this clonotype was seen many times. In nucleotides, the CDR3 is TGCAGCGTTACACAGGGAAGCTCTGGGGCCAACGTCCTGACTTTC. Amino acids: CSVTQGSSGANVLTF. The rearrangement links TRBV29-1 to TRBJ2-6; a weak D match, TRBD1 (6 bases). CDR1 is SQVTM, CDR2 ANQGSEA, per germline. The CDR3 has 15 residues. V lost 5 bases to trimming and J lost 0 bases, with 11 bases between them. Variable domain in full (rest from reference TRBV29-1 and TRBJ2-6): SAVISQKPSRDICQRGTSLTIQCQVDSQVTMMFWYRQQPGQSLTLIATANQGSEATYESGFVIDKFPISRPNLTFSTLTVSNMSPEDSSIYLCSVTQGSSGANVLTFGAGSRLTVL.

Only a few counts were recorded for this clonotype. V gene TRBV4-3 combines with J gene TRBJ1-6; no firm D call. CDR3 length: 13 residues. Trimming removed 0 bases at V and 9 bases at J, with 6 bases between. CDR1 is LGHNA, CDR2 YSLEER, per germline. The CDR3 region is CASSQDAASPLHF. In DNA form, the CDR3 reads TGCGCCAGCAGCCAAGATGCCGCTTCACCCCTCCACTTT.

In DNA, the CDR3 is TGCAGTGCTCCCGATTCGAGCTCCTACGAGCAGTACTTC. Protein: CSAPDSSSYEQYF. The chain has TRBV20-1 and TRBJ2-7; D is unclear. Trimming took 5 bases from V and 0 from J, leaving 11 bases between them. The CDR3 is 13 amino acids. The V gene's germline CDR1 is DFQATT and CDR2 SNEGSKA (reference sequence).

The chain couples TRBV18 to TRBJ2-1, with D possibly being TRBD2 (5 bases). CDR3 length equals 15 residues. Germline-derived CDR1 and CDR2 are KGHSH and LQKENI. Trimming cost V 5 bases and J 0 bases, with 11 bases left between them. The DNA of the CDR3 is TGTGCCAGCTCAAAATCAGCGGCCTCCTACAATGAGCAGTTCTTC. This sequence encodes CASSKSAASYNEQFF.

The CDR3 DNA reads as TGTGCCAGCAGCCAGGTGGGCTACGAGCAGTACTTC. This encodes CASSQVGYEQYF. The chain has TRBV7-2 and TRBJ2-7; D gene ambiguous. V dropped 5 bases and J dropped 3 bases, with 8 bases sitting between them. Germline CDR1 reads SGHTA; CDR2 reads FQGNSA. The CDR3 is 12 residues long.

This chain joins TRBV11-2 and TRBJ2-2; D tentatively reads TRBD1 or TRBD2 (6 bases each). The CDR3 spans 18 residues. The germline CDR1 and CDR2 sequences are SGHAT and FQNNGV. The ends were cut back, 6 bases at V and 2 bases at J, with 22 bases in the middle. The CDR3 DNA reads as TGTGCCAGCAGTCCGGAGGCGGGTCGGGGGACAAACACCGGGGAGCTGTTTTTT. It codes for CASSPEAGRGTNTGELFF.

This clonotype occurred a few times. The chain combines TRBV6-2 or TRBV6-3 with TRBJ1-1; D gene unclear. Between the trimmed V and J ends, which lost 5 bases and 11 bases, there was a span of 18 bases. The CDR3 length is 13 residues. Germline V CDR1 and CDR2: MNHEY, SVGEGT. This CDR3 is CASSETIPRVAFF. For the CDR3, the DNA is TGTGCCAGCAGTGAGACTATACCGCGGGTCGCTTTCTTT.

In this sample, this clonotype turned up a few times. The chain combines TRBV7-2 with TRBJ2-3; D perhaps matches TRBD2 (5 bases). This CDR3 is 14 amino acids long. Looked up from germline, CDR1 is SGHTA and CDR2 is FQGNSA. The V and J ends lost 4 bases and 4 bases respectively, with 12 bases between them. The CDR3 sequence: CASSSRAGADTQYF. Written as DNA, the CDR3 is TGTGCCAGCAGCTCTCGGGCGGGCGCAGATACGCAGTATTTT.

The chain employs TRBV7-2 and TRBJ2-3; D possibly corresponds to TRBD2 (6 bases). This CDR3 comprises 15 residues. The germline V and J ends were trimmed by 1 base and 5 bases, with 13 bases remaining between them. Germline CDR1 and CDR2: SGHTA and FQGNSA. Here the CDR3 DNA reads TGTGCCAGCAGCTTAGTTCGGGGGTGGGAAGATACGCAGTATTTT. This gives the protein CASSLVRGWEDTQYF.

The chain combines TRBV12-3 or TRBV12-4 with TRBJ2-5; 10 bases line up with TRBD2. The CDR3 has 15 residues. Unmatched junction bases numbered 6, after V lost 6 bases and J lost 2 bases. The CDR3 region is CASSRAGGSQETQYF. CDR3 nucleotides: TGTGCCAGCAGCAGAGCGGGAGGGAGTCAAGAGACCCAGTACTTC.

This clonotype was picked up a small number of times. The chain recombines TRBV5-1 with TRBJ2-7; D may match TRBD1 or TRBD2 (5 bases each). The CDR3 runs to 15 residues. The germline V gene encodes CDR1 SGHRS and CDR2 YFSETQ. V lost 4 bases, J lost 2 bases, and 16 bases lay in between. The DNA of the CDR3 is TGCGCCAGCAGCCCGGGGCAGGAGGAAACCTACGAGCAGTACTTC. Protein: CASSPGQEETYEQYF.

This clonotype has more than one count but fewer than ten. The rearrangement joins TRBV7-2 to TRBJ2-7; TRBD2 aligns across 8 bases. CDR3 length: 15 amino acids. V was clipped by 5 bases and J by 2 bases; unmatched bases: 8. The germline gives CDR1 SGHTA, CDR2 FQGNSA. In DNA form, the CDR3 reads TGTGCCAGCAGCCTCCTCACGACTAGCGCCTACGAGCAGTACTTC. It translates to CASSLLTTSAYEQYF.